This paragraph reports one TCR beta chain. The record originates from a study of early T cells in non-severe SARS-CoV-2 infection. The CDR3 is made up of 15 amino acids. Germline assignment: CDR1 SQVTM and CDR2 ANQGSEA. Trimming shortened V by 2 bases and J by 1 base, and 13 bases separated the two germline ends. Unique molecular identifiers were affixed to single, distinct cDNA molecules. One entry per CDR3 protein results from TCRdb running MiXCR on the 5' RACE reads. This sample yields roughly 30,000 distinct CDR3 sequences, of which 6% to 7% are seen a single time; around 2.5% belongs to the top ten.

V is TRBV29-1 and J is TRBJ2-3; a weak D match, TRBD1 (6 bases). The sample comprised whole blood. The sequence was obtained from an adult who was a healthcare worker with PCR-confirmed SARS-CoV-2 infection or an uninfected control (not recorded which). The CDR3 is CSVENQDSRTDTQYF. The CDR3, as DNA: TGCAGCGTTGAAAACCAGGACAGCCGCACAGATACGCAGTATTTT.